These T cell receptor beta chains were read from a single sample in a study of T cells in Graves' hyperthyroidism and ophthalmopathy. TCRdb re-called the multiplex PCR reads through MiXCR, storing one row per CDR3 protein. The sample has 250,000 to 300,000 distinct CDR3 sequences, roughly an eighth seen once. Sequencing used blood. The receptors originated from a woman aged 40 to 50 with Graves' hyperthyroidism. Both conserved end residues are trimmed from each CDR3. A D gene is named only where the DNA matches it firmly.

J gene: TRBJ2-2
D gene: NA
V gene: TRBV2
CDR3 protein: ASSEGSGELF

J gene: TRBJ2-3
D gene: NA
V gene: TRBV4-1
CDR3 protein: ASSQGARQY

J gene: TRBJ1-5
D gene: TRBD1
V gene: TRBV7-2
CDR3 protein: ASSPQGASNQPQH

J gene: TRBJ2-1
D gene: NA
V gene: TRBV5-6
CDR3 protein: ASSLITLTNNEQF

J gene: TRBJ2-3
D gene: NA
V gene: TRBV18
CDR3 protein: ASSLRQVLDTQY

J gene: TRBJ2-3
D gene: NA
V gene: TRBV7-8
CDR3 protein: ASSLAAGTSNTQY

J gene: TRBJ2-5
D gene: NA
V gene: TRBV29-1
CDR3 protein: SVGGEETQY

J gene: TRBJ1-1
D gene: NA
V gene: TRBV19
CDR3 protein: ASSRGGENTEAF

J gene: TRBJ2-5
D gene: TRBD2
V gene: TRBV2
CDR3 protein: ASRLRTSGSDWDQETQY

J gene: TRBJ1-2
D gene: NA
V gene: TRBV19
CDR3 protein: ASSMMFGERYGYT

J gene: TRBJ1-4
D gene: NA
V gene: TRBV2
CDR3 protein: ASSEIWTATNEKLF

J gene: TRBJ2-7
D gene: TRBD2
V gene: TRBV27
CDR3 protein: ASSWASSGSSYEQY

J gene: TRBJ2-7
D gene: TRBD1
V gene: TRBV2
CDR3 protein: ASSEWDRGTSYEQY

J gene: TRBJ2-7
D gene: NA
V gene: TRBV9
CDR3 protein: ASSAGGSPLDEQY

J gene: TRBJ2-3
D gene: TRBD1
V gene: TRBV6-1
CDR3 protein: ASRQGAGTDTQY

J gene: TRBJ1-4
D gene: TRBD1
V gene: TRBV12-3/TRBV12-4
CDR3 protein: ASSQRTGGREKLF

J gene: TRBJ1-1
D gene: NA
V gene: TRBV27
CDR3 protein: ASSLSSANTEAF

J gene: TRBJ1-4
D gene: NA
V gene: TRBV6-1
CDR3 protein: ASSGYTHKDEKLF

J gene: TRBJ1-5
D gene: NA
V gene: TRBV13
CDR3 protein: ASSLRGNNQPQH

J gene: TRBJ2-4
D gene: NA
V gene: TRBV2
CDR3 protein: ASLRALEGIQY

J gene: TRBJ2-1
D gene: TRBD2
V gene: TRBV2
CDR3 protein: AGGGGPLNEQF